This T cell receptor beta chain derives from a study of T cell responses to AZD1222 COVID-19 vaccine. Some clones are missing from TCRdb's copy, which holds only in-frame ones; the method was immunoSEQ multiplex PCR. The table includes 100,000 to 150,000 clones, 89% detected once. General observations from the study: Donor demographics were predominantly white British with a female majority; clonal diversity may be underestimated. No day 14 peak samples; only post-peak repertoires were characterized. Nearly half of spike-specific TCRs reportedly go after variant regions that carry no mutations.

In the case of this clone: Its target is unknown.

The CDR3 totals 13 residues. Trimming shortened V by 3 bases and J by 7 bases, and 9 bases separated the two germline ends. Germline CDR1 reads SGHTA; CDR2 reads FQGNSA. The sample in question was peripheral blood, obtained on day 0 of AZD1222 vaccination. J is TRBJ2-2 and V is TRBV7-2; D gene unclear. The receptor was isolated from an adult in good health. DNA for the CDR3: TGTGCCAGCAGCTTGGGTGTTCTCGGGGAGCTGTTTTTT. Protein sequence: CASSLGVLGELFF.